This T cell receptor (beta chain) stems from a study of STAT5B mutations in CD4+ large granular lymphocyte leukemia. Study details: The CDR3 'QG' motif was associated with a particular HLA allele among healthy donors.

In regard to this clone: What it binds is unknown.

Study-wide results and caveats: CD4-sorted patient repertoires seemed more clonal than healthy CD4+ repertoires.

Under the authors' procedure: A productive frequency of 2.59 x 10-5 was the lowest detectable. Sequenced by immunoSEQ multiplex PCR; TCRdb stores in-frame clones only, minus some. V and J calls and clone size are given by that table; D and trimming were obtained from the DNA. The table has some 34,000 clones, roughly 79% seen once. Controls came from buffy coats of healthy blood donors. The sequenced sample consisted of CD4+ T cells from blood buffy coats. This TCR derives from a human donor in good health.

The CDR3: CASSELISGGEQFF. DNA for the CDR3: TGCGCCAGCAGTGAGTTGATTAGCGGTGGAGAGCAGTTCTTC. The chain is built from TRBV10-1 and TRBJ2-1, with D perhaps TRBD2 (6 bases). This CDR3 spans 14 amino acids. The germline gives CDR1 WNHNN, CDR2 SYGVQD (reference sequence). The germline V and J ends were trimmed by 1 base and 10 bases, with 14 bases remaining between them.